The T cell receptor (beta chain) described here comes from a study of blood T cell repertoires in COVID-19. Study processing details: The assay estimated nucleated cells by amplifying reference gene primers. Profiling relied on immunoSEQ multiplex PCR, and the TCRdb table lists in-frame clones only, not all of them. D and trimming come from the DNA, and the V and J calls and clone size come from that table. The table has some 200,000 clones, 70% to 90% seen once. V dropped 3 bases and J dropped 3 bases, with 15 bases sitting between them. The germline gives CDR1 SNHLY, CDR2 FYNNEI. The CDR3 has 16 residues.

The TCR sequence derives from a man between 18 and 35 years old with active or convalescent COVID-19. The specimen was peripheral blood. J is TRBJ2-1 and V is TRBV2; possible D gene TRBD1, 6 bases. The DNA of the CDR3 is TGTGCCAGCAGTGATAGGGACACGAGCTTCTACAATGAGCAGTTCTTC. Amino acid sequence: CASSDRDTSFYNEQFF. The full variable domain, in which reference TRBV2 and TRBJ2-1 provide the parts outside the CDR3, is EPEVTQTPSHQVTQMGQEVILRCVPISNHLYFYWYRQILGQKVEFLVSFYNNEISEKSEIFDDQFSVERPDGSNFTLKIRSTKLEDSAMYFCASSDRDTSFYNEQFFGPGTRLTVL.